The 31 T cell receptor beta chains below come from one sample, sequenced in a study of blood T cell repertoires in COVID-19. Using immunoSEQ multiplex PCR, the repertoire was profiled, and TCRdb retains in-frame clones only, with some absent. The table has 70,000 to 95,000 clones, roughly 83% seen once. Source material: peripheral blood. Receptor source: a human donor in a cohort sampled during active COVID-19.

The V call is TRBV7-8, the J call TRBJ1-1; 8 bases align to TRBD1. In germline, CDR1 is SGHVS, CDR2 FQNEAQ. The CDR3 covers 18 residues. Losses at the gene ends were 1 base for V and 0 bases for J; bases not matched to a gene: 10. CDR3 protein: CASSLVTGTGSLNTEAFF. DNA of the CDR3: TGTGCCAGCAGCTTAGTTACCGGGACAGGTTCCTTGAACACTGAAGCTTTCTTT.

This chain connects TRBV10-3 to TRBJ1-1; the match to TRBD1 covers 7 bases. The CDR3 covers 15 residues. The V and J ends lost 5 bases and 2 bases, in that order; junction bases with no gene match: 8. In germline, CDR1 is ENHRY, CDR2 SYGVKD. The CDR3 DNA reads TGTGCCATCAGTCACGGACAGGAGACTAACACTGAAGCTTTCTTT. Amino acid sequence: CAISHGQETNTEAFF.

This clone appeared once. The chain combines TRBV4-3 with TRBJ2-1; no clear D gene. The CDR3 spans 14 residues. Trimming stripped 1 base from V and 9 bases from J, with 13 bases between. The germline gives CDR1 LGHNA, CDR2 YSLEER. The CDR3 sequence: CASSQGGSSVEQFF. CDR3 nucleotide sequence: TGCGCCAGCAGCCAAGGAGGTTCGTCGGTTGAGCAGTTCTTC.

The V and J genes are TRBV5-1 and TRBJ2-2, with 10 positions matching TRBD1. The CDR3 is made up of 14 amino acids. Germline V CDR1 and CDR2: SGHRS, YFSETQ. The junction had 8 bases not matched to a gene; V was cut back by 5 bases and J by 10 bases. The chain's CDR3 is CASRVTGGLEELFF. The CDR3 nucleotides read TGCGCCAGCAGGGTGACAGGGGGCTTGGAGGAGCTGTTTTTT.

The rearrangement joins TRBV20-1 to TRBJ1-4, with no clear D. V lost 3 bases to trimming and J lost 4 bases, with 9 bases between them. The V gene's germline CDR1 is DFQATT and CDR2 SNEGSKA (reference sequence). The CDR3 is 13 amino acids. Written as DNA, the CDR3 is TGCAGTGCTAGTCGGGGAAATAATGAAAAACTGTTTTTT. Translating it yields CSASRGNNEKLFF.

The rearrangement joins TRBV9 to TRBJ2-6; 7 nucleotides match TRBD2. Germline V lookup: CDR1 SGDLS, CDR2 YYNGEE. J lost 1 base, V lost 2 bases, and 0 bases had no gene match. The CDR3 loop spans 15 amino acids. As DNA, the CDR3 is TGTGCCAGCAGCGTCGGGGGGTCTGGGGCCAACGTCCTGACTTTC. Amino acids: CASSVGGSGANVLTF.

The gene calls are TRBV28 and TRBJ1-1; weak D call: TRBD1 (6 bases). V shed 3 bases and J shed 4 bases, with 15 bases lying between them. The V gene's germline CDR1 is MDHEN and CDR2 SYDVKM. The CDR3 spans 15 residues. CDR3 DNA sequence: TGTGCCAGCAGTTTTACAGGGCATCGGGGCACTGAAGCTTTCTTT. Protein: CASSFTGHRGTEAFF.

The chain uses TRBV2 and TRBJ1-2; D is undetermined. The CDR3 runs 11 residues. The germline V gene encodes CDR1 SNHLY and CDR2 FYNNEI. V was trimmed by 9 bases and J by 6 bases, leaving 11 bases between them. The CDR3 sequence is CARSPGNGYTF. Written as DNA, the CDR3 is TGTGCCAGATCACCCGGGAATGGCTACACCTTC. The variable domain in full, with the rest retrieved from reference TRBV2 and TRBJ1-2, is EPEVTQTPSHQVTQMGQEVILRCVPISNHLYFYWYRQILGQKVEFLVSFYNNEISEKSEIFDDQFSVERPDGSNFTLKIRSTKLEDSAMYFCARSPGNGYTFGSGTRLTVV.

This rearrangement joins TRBV27 to TRBJ1-5; D remains ambiguous. The germline V gene has CDR1 MNHEY and CDR2 SMNVEV (reference sequence). The CDR3 covers 13 residues. Deletions cut 6 bases from V and 5 bases from J, with 11 bases between. Here the CDR3 reads CASRQTYDQPQHF. In DNA form, the CDR3 reads TGTGCCAGCAGACAGACCTACGATCAGCCCCAGCATTTT.

V gene TRBV9 combines with J gene TRBJ1-1, with D perhaps TRBD1 (5 bases). The CDR3 is made up of 15 amino acids. Trimming cost V 3 bases and J 1 base, with 13 bases left between them. Germline lookup yields CDR1 SGDLS and CDR2 YYNGEE. The CDR3 region is CASSDGRQPNTEAFF. Written as DNA, the CDR3 is TGTGCCAGCAGCGACGGGAGACAGCCGAACACTGAAGCTTTCTTT.

The CDR3 nucleotides are TGTGCCAGCAGCCCGAGAGGGGGAGCCACCTACGAGCAGTACTTC. Its translation: CASSPRGGATYEQYF. The rearrangement uses TRBV7-3 and TRBJ2-7, with D perhaps matching TRBD1 (6 bases). Between the trimmed V and J ends, which lost 5 bases and 2 bases, there was a span of 16 bases. The CDR3 covers 15 residues. In germline, CDR1 is SGHTA, CDR2 FQGTGA.

The V call is TRBV27, the J call TRBJ2-5; no reliable D call. The CDR3 has 14 residues. Germline V gene data show CDR1 as MNHEY and CDR2 as SMNVEV (reference sequence). Trimming removed 0 bases at V and 7 bases at J, with 12 bases between. The CDR3, as DNA: TGTGCCAGCAGTTTATCAGATCGGGTCGCGACCCAGTACTTC. Translating gives CASSLSDRVATQYF.

The J gene is TRBJ2-5, the V gene TRBV19; D not resolved. Germline V lookup: CDR1 LNHDA, CDR2 SQIVND (reference sequence). Trimming pared 3 bases from V and 2 bases from J, leaving 7 bases between. This CDR3 has 13 amino acids. DNA of the CDR3: TGTGCCAGTAGTATTACCCGGCAAGAGACCCAGTACTTC. Encoded protein: CASSITRQETQYF.

This sequence joins TRBV6-5 and TRBJ2-7; D is possibly TRBD1 (5 bases). Per germline, CDR1 MNHEY and CDR2 SVGAGI. The CDR3 consists of 15 residues. V was clipped by 6 bases and J by 4 bases, with 19 bases between them. Here the CDR3 reads CASSPQATLWYEQYF. The CDR3 region has the DNA TGTGCCAGCAGCCCACAGGCGACCTTATGGTACGAGCAGTACTTC.

The chain recombines TRBV19 with TRBJ2-2, with D perhaps matching TRBD1 (6 bases). Germline V gene lookup returns CDR1 LNHDA and CDR2 SQIVND (reference sequence). This CDR3 is built from 13 residues. Trimming pared 4 bases from V and 6 bases from J, leaving 9 bases between. CDR3 DNA sequence: TGTGCCAGTAGTACAGGGGTTTCCGGGGAGCTGTTTTTT. This encodes CASSTGVSGELFF.

This clone was seen just once. The chain links TRBV7-7 to TRBJ2-5; perhaps TRBD1 as D (6 bases). V was clipped by 5 bases and J by 4 bases, with 17 bases between them. Germline assignment: CDR1 SSHAT and CDR2 FNYEAQ (reference sequence). This CDR3 has 15 residues. CDR3 in amino acids: CASSEMDSPGETQYF. As DNA, the CDR3 is TGTGCCAGCAGCGAAATGGACAGCCCGGGAGAGACCCAGTACTTC.

V is TRBV4-3 and J is TRBJ1-3; no firm D call. V was shortened by 2 bases and J by 0 bases, with 11 bases between the two germline ends. CDR3 length equals 16 residues. In germline, CDR1 is LGHNA, CDR2 YSLEER. The CDR3 reads CASSQFHGDSGNTIYF. CDR3 sequence (DNA): TGCGCCAGCAGCCAATTTCACGGAGACTCTGGAAACACCATATATTTT.

The rearrangement uses TRBV27 and TRBJ1-2; 9 nucleotides agree with TRBD1. V lost 5 bases, J lost 3 bases, and 13 bases stayed unmatched. This CDR3 is 17 amino acids long. The germline V gene has CDR1 MNHEY and CDR2 SMNVEV (reference sequence). The CDR3 DNA is TGTGCCAGCAGTCGGGGGACAGGGAGTTCGCGGGACTATGGCTACACCTTC. Protein product: CASSRGTGSSRDYGYTF.

The chain has TRBV9 and TRBJ2-5; 8 nucleotides align to TRBD2. The V and J ends lost 0 bases and 1 base, in that order; junction bases with no gene match: 2. The CDR3 length is 15 residues. Germline lookup yields CDR1 SGDLS and CDR2 YYNGEE. DNA for the CDR3: TGTGCCAGCAGCGTAGTGGCGGGGGGCCAAGAGACCCAGTACTTC. Translating gives CASSVVAGGQETQYF.

The chain recombines TRBV11-1 with TRBJ2-5, with TRBD2 identical over 11 bases. The CDR3 runs 15 residues. Germline assignment: CDR1 SGHAT and CDR2 FQDESV (reference sequence). Trimming cost V 3 bases and J 2 bases; bases outside gene matches: 2. Here the CDR3 reads CASSFSGRAQETQYF. The CDR3 nucleotides are TGTGCCAGCAGCTTTAGCGGGAGGGCGCAAGAGACCCAGTACTTC.

The rearrangement links TRBV4-3 to TRBJ1-2; TRBD1 is a possible D gene (6 bases). The CDR3 extends over 14 amino acids. Trimming took 0 bases from V and 4 from J, leaving 9 bases between them. In germline, CDR1 is LGHNA, CDR2 YSLEER. The CDR3 reads CASSQDRGGYGYTF. DNA for the CDR3: TGCGCCAGCAGCCAAGACAGGGGTGGCTATGGCTACACCTTC.

The chain recombines TRBV5-1 with TRBJ2-3; TRBD1 aligns across 9 bases. CDR3 length: 14 amino acids. The V gene's germline CDR1 is SGHRS and CDR2 YFSETQ. After removal of 3 bases from V and 1 base from J, the junction contained 0 bases not matched to a gene. The CDR3 spells CASSYRGRTDTQYF. The CDR3 DNA follows: TGCGCCAGCAGCTACAGGGGGCGCACAGATACGCAGTATTTT. Filled out from reference TRBV5-1 and TRBJ2-3, the complete variable domain reads KAGVTQTPRYLIKTRGQQVTLSCSPISGHRSVSWYQQTPGQGLQFLFEYFSETQRNKGNFPGRFSGRQFSNSRSEMNVSTLELGDSALYLCASSYRGRTDTQYFGPGTRLTVL.

A single count supports this clone. The rearrangement links TRBV9 to TRBJ2-3; a weak D match, TRBD1 (5 bases). V lost 0 bases and J 2 bases, leaving 10 bases between the germline ends. Germline V gene sequence: CDR1 SGDLS, CDR2 YYNGEE. This CDR3 has 15 amino acids. DNA for the CDR3: TGTGCCAGCAGCGTAGAGGGGTCCCCCACAGATACGCAGTATTTT. It yields the protein CASSVEGSPTDTQYF. The variable domain in full, with the rest retrieved from reference TRBV9 and TRBJ2-3, is DSGVTQTPKHLITATGQRVTLRCSPRSGDLSVYWYQQSLDQGLQFLIQYYNGEERAKGNILERFSAQQFPDLHSELNLSSLELGDSALYFCASSVEGSPTDTQYFGPGTRLTVL.

The chain links TRBV14 to TRBJ2-7; a weak D match, TRBD2 (5 bases). The CDR3 is 15 residues long. V was shortened by 4 bases and J by 7 bases, with 20 bases between the two germline ends. Germline loops: CDR1 SGHDN, CDR2 FVKESK. This chain's CDR3 is CASSLWEVAPGEQYF. The CDR3, as DNA: TGTGCCAGCAGCCTGTGGGAAGTTGCGCCGGGGGAGCAGTACTTC.

This sequence joins TRBV12-5 and TRBJ1-1; D is unresolved. The CDR3 consists of 11 residues. V lost 4 bases and J 5 bases, leaving 5 bases between the germline ends. Germline CDR1 and CDR2: LGHNT and FRNRAP. Here the CDR3 DNA reads TGTGCTAGTGGTTCCTCTACTGAAGCTTTCTTT. Amino acid sequence: CASGSSTEAFF.

CDR3 bases: TGTGCCAGCAGCTTGGAGCAGGGGGCCAGGGCCTATGGCTACACCTTC. Encoded protein: CASSLEQGARAYGYTF. The chain carries TRBV5-5 and TRBJ1-2, with 8 bases matching TRBD1. The trim removed 0 bases at V and 4 bases at J, leaving 8 bases unmatched. CDR3 length: 16 residues. The germline CDR1 and CDR2 sequences are SGHKS and YYEKEE (reference sequence).

This chain connects TRBV7-2 to TRBJ1-5; 7 positions match TRBD1. Germline values: CDR1 SGHTA, CDR2 FQGNSA. V was clipped by 5 bases and J by 7 bases; unmatched bases: 5. The CDR3 consists of 13 residues. The CDR3, as DNA: TGTGCCAGCAGCCGGACAGGCGAGCAGCCCCAGCATTTT. This sequence encodes CASSRTGEQPQHF.

The chain is built from TRBV5-1 and TRBJ1-1; 8 bases agree with TRBD1. Losses at the gene ends were 0 bases for V and 1 base for J; bases not matched to a gene: 2. The CDR3 is 15 amino acids. CDR1 and CDR2 (germline): SGHRS, YFSETQ. The CDR3 nucleotides read TGCGCCAGCAGCTTGGCCGGGACAGGGAACACTGAAGCTTTCTTT. Its protein product is CASSLAGTGNTEAFF. The whole variable domain, remainder taken from reference TRBV5-1 and TRBJ1-1, is KAGVTQTPRYLIKTRGQQVTLSCSPISGHRSVSWYQQTPGQGLQFLFEYFSETQRNKGNFPGRFSGRQFSNSRSEMNVSTLELGDSALYLCASSLAGTGNTEAFFGQGTRLTVV.

The rearrangement links TRBV5-4 to TRBJ2-2; D is perhaps TRBD1 (6 bases). CDR3 length: 16 amino acids. Germline lookup yields CDR1 SGHNT and CDR2 YYREEE (reference sequence). V shed 6 bases and J shed 0 bases, with 15 bases lying between them. The CDR3 here is CASTWAGTTNTGELFF. CDR3 nucleotides: TGTGCCAGCACCTGGGCCGGGACAACGAACACCGGGGAGCTGTTTTTT.

The rearrangement uses TRBV4-3 and TRBJ1-1; TRBD1 matches at 8 bases. The trim removed 3 bases at V and 3 bases at J, leaving 0 bases unmatched. The germline V gene encodes CDR1 LGHNA and CDR2 YSLEER. The CDR3 loop spans 13 amino acids. This CDR3 reads CASSHRGHTEAFF. Written as DNA, the CDR3 is TGCGCCAGCAGCCACAGGGGGCACACTGAAGCTTTCTTT.

V usage is TRBV19 and J usage is TRBJ2-2; 9 bases fit TRBD1. With V trimmed by 7 bases and J by 1 base, 1 base remained unmatched. In germline, CDR1 is LNHDA, CDR2 SQIVND (reference sequence). CDR3 length equals 14 residues. The CDR3 is CASKGQGNTGELFF. CDR3 DNA sequence: TGTGCCAGTAAGGGACAGGGGAACACCGGGGAGCTGTTTTTT.